The clone carrying this T cell receptor (beta chain) was detected many times. Its antigen is not identified. The CDR3 spans 12 residues. CDR1 is DFQATT, CDR2 SNEGSKA, per germline (reference sequence). Trimming cost V 6 bases and J 9 bases; bases outside gene matches: 7. Production of TCR cDNA was by 5'RACE template switching, which also added a universal primer site and UMIs. TCRdb independently ran MiXCR on the 5' RACE reads; one entry per CDR3 protein. Of 300,000 to 350,000 distinct CDR3 sequences in the sample, approximately 4% were seen once. This sample was included in a study of T cells after yellow fever vaccination. Study-level findings and limits: Abundant bulk-derived clonotypes could contaminate FACS-sorted repertoires. Subsequent booster samples again held most clones from primary vaccination (nearly 98% CD4, 88% CD8). Clonotypes shared by both compartments, CD4 and CD8, made up a small share.

This sequence was found in a man aged 18 to 30 who received the YFV17D yellow fever vaccine. This chain joins TRBV20-1 and TRBJ1-2; 10 nucleotides agree with TRBD1. This specimen was PBMCs, taken 15 days after the yellow fever booster vaccination. DNA for the CDR3: TGCAGTGCCTGGGACAGGGGAACGAGCTACACCTTC. Translation gives CSAWDRGTSYTF.